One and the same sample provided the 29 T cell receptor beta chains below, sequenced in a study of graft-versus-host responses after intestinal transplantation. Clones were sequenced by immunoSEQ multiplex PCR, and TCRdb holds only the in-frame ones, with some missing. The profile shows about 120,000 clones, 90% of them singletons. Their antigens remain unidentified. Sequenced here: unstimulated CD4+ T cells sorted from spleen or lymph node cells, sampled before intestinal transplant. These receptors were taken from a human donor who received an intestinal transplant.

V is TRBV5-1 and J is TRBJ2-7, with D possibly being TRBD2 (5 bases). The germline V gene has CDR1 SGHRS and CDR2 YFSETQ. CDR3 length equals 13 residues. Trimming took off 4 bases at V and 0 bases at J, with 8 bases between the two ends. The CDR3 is CASSRTDSYEQYF. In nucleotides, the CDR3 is TGCGCCAGCAGCCGGACTGACTCCTACGAGCAGTACTTC.

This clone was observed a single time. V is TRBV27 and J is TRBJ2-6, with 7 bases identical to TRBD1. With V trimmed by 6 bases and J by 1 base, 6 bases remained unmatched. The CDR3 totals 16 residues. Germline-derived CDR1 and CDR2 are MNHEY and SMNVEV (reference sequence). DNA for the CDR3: TGTGCCAGCAGATTTGCAGGGGGTTCTGGGGCCAACGTCCTGACTTTC. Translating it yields CASRFAGGSGANVLTF.

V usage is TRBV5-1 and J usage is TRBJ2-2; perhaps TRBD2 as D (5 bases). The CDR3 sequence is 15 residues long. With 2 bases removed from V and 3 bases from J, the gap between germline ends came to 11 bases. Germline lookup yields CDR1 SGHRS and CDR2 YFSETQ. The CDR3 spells CASSFAGADTGELFF. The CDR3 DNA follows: TGCGCCAGCAGCTTCGCGGGCGCAGACACCGGGGAGCTGTTTTTT.

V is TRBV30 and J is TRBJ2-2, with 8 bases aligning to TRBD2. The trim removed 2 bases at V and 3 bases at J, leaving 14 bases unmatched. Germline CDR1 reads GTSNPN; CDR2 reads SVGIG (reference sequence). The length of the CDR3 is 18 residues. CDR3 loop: CAWSRNRALAVHTGELFF. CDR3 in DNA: TGTGCCTGGAGTAGGAACAGGGCACTAGCGGTCCACACCGGGGAGCTGTTTTTT.

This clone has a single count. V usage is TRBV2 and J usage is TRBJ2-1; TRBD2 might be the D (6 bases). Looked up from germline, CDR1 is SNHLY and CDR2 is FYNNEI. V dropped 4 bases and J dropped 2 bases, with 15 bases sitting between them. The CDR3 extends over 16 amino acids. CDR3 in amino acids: CASSVSAGLAYNEQFF. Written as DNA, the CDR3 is TGTGCCAGCAGTGTTTCAGCGGGTTTGGCCTACAATGAGCAGTTCTTC.

CDR3 nucleotides: TGTGCCAGTCGCACCAGGGTTTCGCAGAATTCACCCCTCCACTTT. Amino acids: CASRTRVSQNSPLHF. V gene TRBV6-5 combines with J gene TRBJ1-6; a weak D match, TRBD1 (5 bases). The CDR3 totals 15 residues. Germline lookup yields CDR1 MNHEY and CDR2 SVGAGI. Trimming left V 9 bases short and J 7 bases short, with 19 bases between.

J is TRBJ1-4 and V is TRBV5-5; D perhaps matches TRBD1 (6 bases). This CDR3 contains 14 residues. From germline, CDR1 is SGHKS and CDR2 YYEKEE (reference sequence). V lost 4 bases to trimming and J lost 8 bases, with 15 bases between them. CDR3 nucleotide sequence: TGTGCCAGCAGCCCGGGTCAGGGGTGGGAAAAACTGTTTTTT. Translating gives CASSPGQGWEKLFF.

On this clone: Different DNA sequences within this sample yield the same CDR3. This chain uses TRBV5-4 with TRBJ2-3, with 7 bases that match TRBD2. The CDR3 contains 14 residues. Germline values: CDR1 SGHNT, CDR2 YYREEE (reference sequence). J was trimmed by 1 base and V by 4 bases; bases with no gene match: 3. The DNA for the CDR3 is TGTGCCAGCAGCCTGACTAGCCGCACAGATACGCAGTATTTT. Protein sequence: CASSLTSRTDTQYF.

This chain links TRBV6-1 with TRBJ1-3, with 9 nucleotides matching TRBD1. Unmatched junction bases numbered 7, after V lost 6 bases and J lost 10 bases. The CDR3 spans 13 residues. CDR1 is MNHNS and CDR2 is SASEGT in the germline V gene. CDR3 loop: CASRQNRGQTIYF. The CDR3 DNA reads TGTGCCAGCAGGCAAAACAGGGGGCAAACCATATATTTT.

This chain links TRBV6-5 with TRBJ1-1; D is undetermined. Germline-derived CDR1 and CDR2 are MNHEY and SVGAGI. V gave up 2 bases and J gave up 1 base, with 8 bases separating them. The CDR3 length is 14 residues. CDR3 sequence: CASSYRTANTEAFF. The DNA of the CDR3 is TGTGCCAGCAGTTACCGAACAGCGAACACTGAAGCTTTCTTT.

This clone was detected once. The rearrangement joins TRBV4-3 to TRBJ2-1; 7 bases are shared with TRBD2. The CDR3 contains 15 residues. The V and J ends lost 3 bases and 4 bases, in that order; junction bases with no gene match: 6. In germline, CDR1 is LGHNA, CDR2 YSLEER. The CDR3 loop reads CASSQVSGAYNEQFF. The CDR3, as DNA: TGCGCCAGCAGCCAGGTGAGCGGGGCTTACAATGAGCAGTTCTTC.

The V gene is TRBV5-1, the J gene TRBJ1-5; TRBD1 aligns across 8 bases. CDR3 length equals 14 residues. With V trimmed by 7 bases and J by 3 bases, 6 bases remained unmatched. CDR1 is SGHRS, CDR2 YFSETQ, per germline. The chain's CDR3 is CASGGQAFNQPQHF. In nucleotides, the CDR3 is TGCGCCAGCGGGGGACAGGCCTTCAATCAGCCCCAGCATTTT.

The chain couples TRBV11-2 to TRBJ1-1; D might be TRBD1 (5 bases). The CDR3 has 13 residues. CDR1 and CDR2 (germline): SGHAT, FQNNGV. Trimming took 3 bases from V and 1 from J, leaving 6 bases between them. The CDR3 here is CASSFTGNTEAFF. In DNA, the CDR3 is TGTGCCAGCAGCTTTACAGGGAACACTGAAGCTTTCTTT.

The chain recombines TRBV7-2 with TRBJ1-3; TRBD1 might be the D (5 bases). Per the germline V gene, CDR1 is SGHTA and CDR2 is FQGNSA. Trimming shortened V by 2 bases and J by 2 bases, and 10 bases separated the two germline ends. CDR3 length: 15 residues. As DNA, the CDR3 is TGTGCCAGCAGCTTACTAGACAGAACTGGAAACACCATATATTTT. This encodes CASSLLDRTGNTIYF.

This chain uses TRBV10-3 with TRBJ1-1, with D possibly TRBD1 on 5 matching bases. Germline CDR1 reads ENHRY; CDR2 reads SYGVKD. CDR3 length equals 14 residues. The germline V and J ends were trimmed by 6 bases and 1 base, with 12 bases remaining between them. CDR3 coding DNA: TGTGCCATCAGGGTACAGGCTACGAACACTGAAGCTTTCTTT. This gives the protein CAIRVQATNTEAFF.

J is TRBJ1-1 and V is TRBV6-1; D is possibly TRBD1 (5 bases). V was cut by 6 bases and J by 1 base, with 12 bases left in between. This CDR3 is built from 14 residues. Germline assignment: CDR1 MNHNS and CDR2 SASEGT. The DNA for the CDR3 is TGTGCCAGCAGGGCCTTAAGGGGGAACACTGAAGCTTTCTTT. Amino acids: CASRALRGNTEAFF.

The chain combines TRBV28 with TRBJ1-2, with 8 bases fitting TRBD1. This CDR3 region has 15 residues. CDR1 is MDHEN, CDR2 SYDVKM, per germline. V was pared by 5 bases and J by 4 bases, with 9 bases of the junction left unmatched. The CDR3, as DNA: TGTGCCAGCAGTCCAACGGACAGGGAGTTCTATGGCTACACCTTC. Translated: CASSPTDREFYGYTF.

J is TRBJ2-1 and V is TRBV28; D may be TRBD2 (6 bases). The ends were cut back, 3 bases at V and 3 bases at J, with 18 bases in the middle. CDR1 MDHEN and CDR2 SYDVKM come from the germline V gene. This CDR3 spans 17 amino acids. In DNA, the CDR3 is TGTGCCAGCAGTTTTCGTTACAAGGACTACATCTACAATGAGCAGTTCTTC. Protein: CASSFRYKDYIYNEQFF.

The CDR3 loop reads CASSLVGGGGISNQPQHF. The CDR3 DNA reads TGTGCCAGCAGCTTAGTGGGGGGTGGGGGGATAAGCAATCAGCCCCAGCATTTT. V and J are TRBV7-2 and TRBJ1-5; a possible D gene is TRBD1 (5 bases). V lost 1 base to trimming and J lost 1 base, with 17 bases between them. Germline V gene sequence: CDR1 SGHTA, CDR2 FQGNSA. CDR3 size: 18 residues.

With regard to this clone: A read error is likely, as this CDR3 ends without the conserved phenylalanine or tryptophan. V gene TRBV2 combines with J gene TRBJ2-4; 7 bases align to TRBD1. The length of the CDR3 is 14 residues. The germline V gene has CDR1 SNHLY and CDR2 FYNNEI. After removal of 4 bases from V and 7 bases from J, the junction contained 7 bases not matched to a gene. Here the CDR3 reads CASSGDRSGNIQYL. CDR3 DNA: TGTGCCAGCAGTGGGGACAGATCCGGCAACATTCAGTACCTC.

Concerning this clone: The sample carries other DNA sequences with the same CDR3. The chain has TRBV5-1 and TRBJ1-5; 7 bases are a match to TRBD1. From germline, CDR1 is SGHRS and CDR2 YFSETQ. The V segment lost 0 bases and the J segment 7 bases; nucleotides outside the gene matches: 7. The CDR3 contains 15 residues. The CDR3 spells CASSLAGQGGQPQHF. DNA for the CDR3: TGCGCCAGCAGCTTGGCGGGGCAGGGGGGACAGCCCCAGCATTTT.

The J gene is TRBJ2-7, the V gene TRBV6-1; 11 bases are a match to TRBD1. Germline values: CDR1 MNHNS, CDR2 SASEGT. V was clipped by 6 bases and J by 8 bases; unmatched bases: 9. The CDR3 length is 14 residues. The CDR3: CASRTIGTGGKQYF. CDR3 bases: TGTGCCAGCAGGACGATTGGGACAGGGGGTAAGCAGTACTTC.

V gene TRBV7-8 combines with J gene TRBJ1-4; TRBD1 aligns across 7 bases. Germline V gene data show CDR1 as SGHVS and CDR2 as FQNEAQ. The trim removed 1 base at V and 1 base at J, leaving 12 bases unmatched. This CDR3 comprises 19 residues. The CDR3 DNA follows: TGTGCCAGCAGCTTAGAGGTCAGGGGGTCTTCGCGAACTAATGAAAAACTGTTTTTT. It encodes CASSLEVRGSSRTNEKLFF.

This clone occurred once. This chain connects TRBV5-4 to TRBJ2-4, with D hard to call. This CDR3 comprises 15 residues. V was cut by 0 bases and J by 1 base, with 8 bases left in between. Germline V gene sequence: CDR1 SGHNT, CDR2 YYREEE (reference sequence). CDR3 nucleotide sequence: TGTGCCAGCAGCTTGGGAGGCCTGGCCAAAAACATTCAGTACTTC. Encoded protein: CASSLGGLAKNIQYF.

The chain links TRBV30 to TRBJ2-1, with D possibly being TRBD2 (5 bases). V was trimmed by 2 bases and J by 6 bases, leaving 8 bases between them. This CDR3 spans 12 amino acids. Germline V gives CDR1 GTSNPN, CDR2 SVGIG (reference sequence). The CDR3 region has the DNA TGTGCCTGGAGTAGCGGCGCCAATGAGCAGTTCTTC. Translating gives CAWSSGANEQFF.

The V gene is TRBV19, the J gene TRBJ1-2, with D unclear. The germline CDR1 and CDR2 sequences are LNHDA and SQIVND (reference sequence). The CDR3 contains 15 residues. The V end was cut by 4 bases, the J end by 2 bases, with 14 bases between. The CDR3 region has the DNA TGTGCCAGTAGTAAACAACACGAGGGAAACTATGGCTACACCTTC. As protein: CASSKQHEGNYGYTF.

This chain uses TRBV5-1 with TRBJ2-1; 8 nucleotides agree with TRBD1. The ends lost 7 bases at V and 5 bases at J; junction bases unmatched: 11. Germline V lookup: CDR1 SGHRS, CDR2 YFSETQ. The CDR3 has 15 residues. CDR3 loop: CASSAPGQVNNEQFF. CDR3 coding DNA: TGCGCCAGCTCAGCGCCGGGACAGGTTAACAATGAGCAGTTCTTC.

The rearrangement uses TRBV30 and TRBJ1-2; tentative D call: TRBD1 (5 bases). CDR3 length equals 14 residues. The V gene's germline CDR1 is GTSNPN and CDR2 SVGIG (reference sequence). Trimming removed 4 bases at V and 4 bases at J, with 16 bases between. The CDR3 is CAWTPGTGGYGYTF. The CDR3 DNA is TGTGCCTGGACCCCCGGGACCGGGGGCTATGGCTACACCTTC.

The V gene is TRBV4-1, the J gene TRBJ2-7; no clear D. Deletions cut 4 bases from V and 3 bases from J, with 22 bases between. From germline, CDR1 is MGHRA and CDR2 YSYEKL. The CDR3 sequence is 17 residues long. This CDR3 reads CASSPEASASTFYEQYF. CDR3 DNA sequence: TGCGCCAGCAGCCCCGAGGCTTCTGCCAGCACCTTCTACGAGCAGTACTTC.